The 11 T cell receptor beta chains below come from one sample, sequenced in a study of blood T cells in healthy people across ages. For the second PCR, which ran for 7 to 11 cycles, a sample-barcoded 5' primer and a J-beta primer mix were used. TCRdb reanalysed the 5' RACE reads using MiXCR and keeps one entry per CDR3 protein. The sample shows 730,000 or so distinct CDR3 sequences, around 41% of them seen only once. Sample: blood. The receptor set was obtained from an elderly man in good health.

The chain employs TRBV7-2 and TRBJ2-3; the match to TRBD2 covers 10 bases. V shed 7 bases and J 1 base; nucleotides not matched to a gene: 8. Germline values: CDR1 SGHTA, CDR2 FQGNSA. This CDR3 has 16 amino acids. The CDR3 sequence: CASTYSGLAGTDTQYF. The CDR3 DNA reads TGTGCCAGCACTTACTCCGGACTAGCGGGCACAGATACGCAGTATTTT.

V and J are TRBV28 and TRBJ2-4, with D perhaps TRBD2 (6 bases). The germline gives CDR1 MDHEN, CDR2 SYDVKM. The CDR3 has 14 amino acids. V shed 4 bases and J shed 9 bases, with 16 bases lying between them. The chain's CDR3 is CASSSGPGVSIQYF. CDR3 bases: TGTGCCAGCAGTTCCGGCCCGGGAGTAAGCATTCAGTACTTC.

V gene TRBV20-1 combines with J gene TRBJ2-3; TRBD2 might be the D (5 bases). This CDR3 has 16 residues. CDR1 is DFQATT and CDR2 is SNEGSKA in the germline V gene (reference sequence). Deletions cut 0 bases from V and 2 bases from J, with 15 bases between. The DNA for the CDR3 is TGCAGTGCTAGAGATTTGGGGAGCAATCCCACAGATACGCAGTATTTT. Residues: CSARDLGSNPTDTQYF.

This clonotype was observed a few times. The chain has TRBV11-2 and TRBJ2-5, with a possible D match to TRBD2 (7 bases). CDR1 and CDR2 (germline): SGHAT, FQNNGV. The CDR3 extends over 16 amino acids. Trimming stripped 0 bases from V and 5 bases from J, with 16 bases between. As DNA, the CDR3 is TGTGCCAGCAGCTTAGAATGGGCGGGGGCCGGGGAGACCCAGTACTTC. Protein product: CASSLEWAGAGETQYF.

In its sample, this clonotype was seen once. The rearrangement links TRBV7-2 to TRBJ2-7; a possible D gene is TRBD2 (6 bases). CDR1 is SGHTA, CDR2 FQGNSA, per germline. The CDR3 spans 14 residues. V shed 5 bases and J shed 9 bases, with 20 bases lying between them. The chain's CDR3 is CASSPPGLPMGQYF. CDR3 DNA: TGTGCCAGCAGCCCCCCGGGACTCCCAATGGGGCAGTACTTC. Full variable domain (missing parts from reference TRBV7-2 and TRBJ2-7): GAGVSQSPSNKVTEKGKDVELRCDPISGHTALYWYRQSLGQGLEFLIYFQGNSAPDKSGLPSDRFSAERTGGSVSTLTIQRTQQEDSAVYLCASSPPGLPMGQYFGPGTRLTVT.

This clonotype was observed a handful of times. The chain is built from TRBV7-3 and TRBJ2-5; 8 bases fit TRBD2. CDR3 length: 14 amino acids. Germline CDR1 reads SGHTA; CDR2 reads FQGTGA. Losses at the gene ends were 3 bases for V and 5 bases for J; bases not matched to a gene: 5. The CDR3 nucleotides are TGTGCCAGCAGCTTCTCGGGGGGGGACGAGACCCAGTACTTC. It is translated as CASSFSGGDETQYF.

The CDR3 coding sequence is TGCAGTGCTAGTTCTGCGGGGGGGATCGATGAGCAGTTCTTC. Protein sequence: CSASSAGGIDEQFF. The V gene is TRBV20-1, the J gene TRBJ2-1; 9 bases are a match to TRBD2. Germline CDR1 is DFQATT and CDR2 is SNEGSKA (reference sequence). CDR3 size: 14 residues. The V and J ends lost 3 bases and 8 bases, in that order; junction bases with no gene match: 8.

The rearrangement links TRBV20-1 to TRBJ2-3; TRBD2 is a possible D gene (6 bases). Germline V gives CDR1 DFQATT, CDR2 SNEGSKA (reference sequence). CDR3 length: 15 amino acids. With 5 bases removed from V and 4 bases from J, the gap between germline ends came to 19 bases. CDR3 nucleotide sequence: TGCAGTGCTGGCGTACCTGCCGGAGGGGCAGATACGCAGTATTTT. As protein: CSAGVPAGGADTQYF.

This chain connects TRBV7-2 to TRBJ2-1; 13 positions agree with TRBD2. Germline CDR1 reads SGHTA; CDR2 reads FQGNSA. CDR3 length: 17 amino acids. V was clipped by 6 bases and J by 2 bases; unmatched bases: 7. The CDR3 DNA sequence: TGTGCCAGCAGTCACGCCGGGACTAGCGGGACCTACAATGAGCAGTTCTTC. Encoded protein: CASSHAGTSGTYNEQFF. Looking up the rest from reference TRBV7-2 and TRBJ2-1 gives the full variable domain: GAGVSQSPSNKVTEKGKDVELRCDPISGHTALYWYRQSLGQGLEFLIYFQGNSAPDKSGLPSDRFSAERTGGSVSTLTIQRTQQEDSAVYLCASSHAGTSGTYNEQFFGPGTRLTVL.

This clonotype has at least ten counts. This chain uses TRBV4-3 with TRBJ2-7, with 7 bases that match TRBD1. V shed 1 base and J 2 bases; nucleotides not matched to a gene: 8. The CDR3 runs 16 residues. CDR1 is LGHNA, CDR2 YSLEER, per germline. As DNA, the CDR3 is TGCGCCAGCAGCCAAGGGATCGGACAGGCCCCCTACGAGCAGTACTTC. Translating it yields CASSQGIGQAPYEQYF.

The chain uses TRBV4-1 and TRBJ2-5; 9 bases line up with TRBD2. This CDR3 has 18 amino acids. Germline trimming cut 4 bases from V and 0 bases from J; bases unmatched to any gene: 12. Germline lookup yields CDR1 MGHRA and CDR2 YSYEKL. Here the CDR3 reads CASSLREASGAYQETQYF. Here the CDR3 DNA reads TGCGCCAGCAGCCTACGAGAGGCTAGCGGGGCTTACCAAGAGACCCAGTACTTC.